What follows are 7 T cell receptor beta chains derived from one specimen sequenced in a study of blood T cells in healthy people across ages (dated by TCRdb to between 2014 and 2016). The method was 5' RACE. The sequencer listed for this sample is Illumina HiSeq 2500. A second about 6 to 11 cycle PCR used a sample-barcoded 5' primer and a J-beta primer mix. The public sequencing data were trimmed at Q25 with fastp and processed into clonotypes with MiXCR by TCRdb, which kept only in-frame beta chains. Here each entry gathers all rows of one CDR3 protein and keeps the most common genes and DNA. This sample holds about 630,000 distinct CDR3 sequences; roughly 20% were observed only once. The top ten clonotypes cover roughly 3.9% of the sample. Sequences were obtained from blood. The receptors shown here come from a man aged 65 to 79 in good health.

The CDR3 DNA follows: TGCAGTGTAGGGACTACGGGGACCCAGTACTTC. Encoded protein: CSVGTTGTQYF. The V call is TRBV20-1, the J call TRBJ2-5; 7 bases match TRBD2. J lost 7 bases, V lost 7 bases, and 6 bases had no gene match. The CDR3 consists of 11 residues. CDR1 is DFQATT, CDR2 SNEGSKA, per germline (reference sequence).

This clonotype was recorded at least ten times. The J gene is TRBJ2-5, the V gene TRBV27, with 7 bases identical to TRBD2. The trim removed 6 bases at V and 5 bases at J, leaving 9 bases unmatched. The CDR3 has 14 amino acids. Germline V gives CDR1 MNHEY, CDR2 SMNVEV (reference sequence). The CDR3 here is CASSSGLVYETQYF. In DNA form, the CDR3 reads TGTGCCAGCAGCTCCGGACTAGTATACGAGACCCAGTACTTC.

This clonotype was seen a handful of times. The chain couples TRBV29-1 to TRBJ1-2, with TRBD1 matching 9 bases. From germline, CDR1 is SQVTM and CDR2 ANQGSEA. The V and J ends lost 6 bases and 0 bases, in that order; junction bases with no gene match: 5. The CDR3 runs to 14 residues. CDR3 nucleotides: TGCAGCGTGGGGGGACAGGGATCTAACTATGGCTACACCTTC. Translated, it gives CSVGGQGSNYGYTF.

This chain connects TRBV28 to TRBJ2-5; perhaps D is TRBD1 or TRBD2 (5 bases each). Matching the DNA end better, TRBJ2-7 makes the J call doubtful. Germline CDR1 and CDR2: MDHEN and SYDVKM. The CDR3 has 13 residues. The CDR3 protein is CAASRGEGYEQYF. CDR3 bases: TGTGCCGCCTCCCGAGGGGAAGGATACGAGCAGTACTTC.

The gene calls are TRBV7-2 and TRBJ2-4; D is perhaps TRBD1 or TRBD2 (5 bases each). Germline lookup yields CDR1 SGHTA and CDR2 FQGNSA. CDR3 length equals 16 residues. V gave up 1 base and J gave up 4 bases, with 14 bases separating them. CDR3 protein: CASSLVPSGTKNIQYF. The CDR3, as DNA: TGTGCCAGCAGCTTAGTACCCTCCGGGACGAAAAACATTCAGTACTTC.

On this clonotype itself: A read error may be the cause here, since a much bigger clone is one base away. This chain joins TRBV14 and TRBJ2-3; D call uncertain. TRBJ1-5 matches the DNA end more closely, so the J call is doubtful. Germline V CDR1 and CDR2: SGHDN, FVKESK. CDR3 size: 13 residues. Here the CDR3 DNA reads TGTGCCAGCAGCCCTTTTCTAGGAGATACGCAGCATTTT. Its protein product is CASSPFLGDTQHF.

There are a few counts of this clonotype. The CDR3 region is CASSASGGVSYNEQFF. The DNA of the CDR3 is TGTGCCAGCAGCGCTAGCGGAGGGGTGTCCTACAATGAGCAGTTCTTC. The gene calls are TRBV11-2 and TRBJ2-1, with 7 bases fitting TRBD2. The length of the CDR3 is 16 residues. After removal of 5 bases from V and 1 base from J, the junction contained 8 bases not matched to a gene. CDR1 and CDR2 (germline): SGHAT, FQNNGV.